This TCR beta chain stems from a study of blood T cell repertoires in COVID-19. Study context: COVID-19 samples from acute and convalescent phases originated in the United States, Italy and Spain. PBMCs, B-cell-depleted T cells, or T cells provided the cDNA or gDNA that made up the material.

In the original workflow: How many nucleated cells were present was estimated from reference gene primer amplification. Assay used: immunoSEQ multiplex PCR; TCRdb lists only in-frame clones, some missing. V and J calls and clone size follow that table, whereas D and trimming were derived from the DNA. This sample carries over 250,000 clones, around nine tenths of them seen once, and the ten largest clones take just under 1%. After removal of 5 bases from V and 9 bases from J, the junction contained 9 bases not matched to a gene. CDR3 length: 14 residues. CDR1 is SGHTA and CDR2 is FQGNSA in the germline V gene.

The TCR was taken from a woman aged 40-49 years who had recovered from COVID-19. The sequencing input was peripheral blood. V and J are TRBV7-2 and TRBJ2-2; 7 bases are a match to TRBD2. DNA for the CDR3: TGTGCCAGCAGCCCCCCGGGAGGCTGGAGGGAGCTGTTTTTT. This encodes CASSPPGGWRELFF. Looking up the rest from reference TRBV7-2 and TRBJ2-2 gives the full variable domain: GAGVSQSPSNKVTEKGKDVELRCDPISGHTALYWYRQSLGQGLEFLIYFQGNSAPDKSGLPSDRFSAERTGGSVSTLTIQRTQQEDSAVYLCASSPPGGWRELFFGEGSRLTVL.